The next 25 T cell receptor beta chains were all read from a single sample in a study of technical replicates of blood from several donors. Here immunoSEQ multiplex PCR was the method, and the copy in TCRdb shows in-frame clones only, minus some. The repertoire has tens of thousands of clones, 85% to 95% of them found once; the top ten carry 0.2% to 0.3%. The specimen was T cells isolated from PBMCs. The receptors were gathered from a human donor in good health.

The genes are TRBV27 and TRBJ2-2; perhaps TRBD2 as D (5 bases). The CDR3 loop spans 16 amino acids. CDR1 MNHEY and CDR2 SMNVEV come from the germline V gene (reference sequence). Trimming removed 4 bases at V and 2 bases at J, with 14 bases between. The CDR3 bases are TGTGCCAGCAGTTGGGGAGAACCCATCAACACCGGGGAGCTGTTTTTT. It is translated as CASSWGEPINTGELFF.

This sequence joins TRBV28 and TRBJ1-5, with unresolved D. In germline, CDR1 is MDHEN, CDR2 SYDVKM. V was clipped by 4 bases and J by 2 bases, with 18 bases between them. CDR3 size: 17 residues. CDR3 DNA: TGTGCCAGCAGTTACTTCACTCCGGCCGGGGGCAATCAGCCCCAGCATTTT. It encodes CASSYFTPAGGNQPQHF.

This clone turned up a few times. The chain carries TRBV5-6 and TRBJ1-2; the D is unclear. The CDR3 has 13 amino acids. Germline lookup yields CDR1 SGHDT and CDR2 YYEEEE. Trimming stripped 0 bases from V and 5 bases from J, with 8 bases between. CDR3 loop: CASSLEVQYGYTF. In DNA form, the CDR3 reads TGTGCCAGCAGCTTGGAGGTACAGTATGGCTACACCTTC.

The CDR3 DNA reads as TGTGCCACCAAAGGGACTAGCTCCTACGAGCAGTACTTC. This codes for CATKGTSSYEQYF. V is TRBV15 and J is TRBJ2-7; 8 nucleotides align to TRBD2. The CDR3 has 13 residues. Losses at the gene ends were 7 bases for V and 0 bases for J; bases not matched to a gene: 2. CDR1 LNHNV and CDR2 YYDKDF come from the germline V gene (reference sequence).

In DNA form, the CDR3 reads TGCAGCGCCCGGGAGGGGCCAGGCACTGAAGCTTTCTTT. This gives the protein CSAREGPGTEAFF. The genes are TRBV29-1 and TRBJ1-1, with a weak D call TRBD1 (5 bases). CDR3 length: 13 residues. The V end lost 7 bases, the J end lost 4 bases, and 16 bases lay between the germline ends. From germline, CDR1 is SQVTM and CDR2 ANQGSEA.

The chain joins TRBV5-4 to TRBJ2-1, with TRBD2 as a possible D gene (5 bases). The CDR3 length is 16 residues. Trimming stripped 5 bases from V and 0 bases from J, with 15 bases between. Germline loops: CDR1 SGHNT, CDR2 YYREEE (reference sequence). CDR3 DNA sequence: TGTGCCAGCAGTTTCGGAGCGGTTTTCTCCTACAATGAGCAGTTCTTC. Residues: CASSFGAVFSYNEQFF. The complete variable domain, with remaining parts taken from reference TRBV5-4 and TRBJ2-1, reads ETGVTQSPTHLIKTRGQQVTLRCSSQSGHNTVSWYQQALGQGPQFIFQYYREEENGRGNFPPRFSGLQFPNYSSELNVNALELDDSALYLCASSFGAVFSYNEQFFGPGTRLTVL.

This clone was seen once. The rearrangement uses TRBV4-1 and TRBJ2-4; D possibly corresponds to TRBD1 (6 bases). V lost 6 bases and J 1 base, leaving 10 bases between the germline ends. The length of the CDR3 is 14 residues. The germline CDR1 and CDR2 sequences are MGHRA and YSYEKL. CDR3: CASSTGFAKNIQYF. CDR3 DNA sequence: TGCGCCAGCAGTACAGGGTTTGCCAAAAACATTCAGTACTTC.

The V gene is TRBV10-1, the J gene TRBJ2-1; the match to TRBD2 covers 8 bases. There are 14 residues in the CDR3. Germline V lookup: CDR1 WNHNN, CDR2 SYGVQD (reference sequence). The ends lost 3 bases at V and 4 bases at J; junction bases unmatched: 2. The CDR3 DNA is TGCGCCAGCAGTGAAGGCGGGAGGTACAATGAGCAGTTCTTC. As protein: CASSEGGRYNEQFF.

The chain is built from TRBV7-2 and TRBJ1-1, with TRBD1 matching over 8 bases. The trim removed 5 bases at V and 5 bases at J, leaving 16 bases unmatched. Germline V CDR1 and CDR2: SGHTA, FQGNSA. The CDR3 extends over 17 amino acids. The CDR3 nucleotides read TGTGCCAGCAGCCCAGGGGGCCCAGGGGAAAAGAGGACTGAAGCTTTCTTT. It codes for CASSPGGPGEKRTEAFF.

This sequence joins TRBV9 and TRBJ2-5; TRBD2 matches at 8 bases. In germline, CDR1 is SGDLS, CDR2 YYNGEE. Losses at the gene ends were 4 bases for V and 5 bases for J; bases not matched to a gene: 13. The CDR3 runs 16 residues. The CDR3 DNA reads TGTGCCAGCAGCCCGACGGCGGGGGGCGGGACGGAGACCCAGTACTTC. This sequence encodes CASSPTAGGGTETQYF.

This chain joins TRBV7-9 and TRBJ1-2; 10 positions agree with TRBD1. The germline CDR1 and CDR2 sequences are SEHNR and FQNEAQ (reference sequence). There are 15 residues in the CDR3. J gave up 4 bases and V 1 base, and 3 bases lay outside the gene matches. The DNA for the CDR3 is TGTGCCAGCAGCTTAGGGACAGGGGGATTCTATGGCTACACCTTC. This translates into CASSLGTGGFYGYTF.

The chain has TRBV9 and TRBJ2-3, with a possible D match to TRBD2 (6 bases). CDR1 is SGDLS and CDR2 is YYNGEE in the germline V gene. V was clipped by 0 bases and J by 0 bases, with 11 bases between them. This CDR3 is built from 16 residues. The CDR3 region is CASSVEARGSTDTQYF. CDR3 sequence (DNA): TGTGCCAGCAGCGTAGAAGCCCGGGGGAGCACAGATACGCAGTATTTT. Full variable domain (outside the CDR3, taken from reference TRBV9 and TRBJ2-3): DSGVTQTPKHLITATGQRVTLRCSPRSGDLSVYWYQQSLDQGLQFLIQYYNGEERAKGNILERFSAQQFPDLHSELNLSSLELGDSALYFCASSVEARGSTDTQYFGPGTRLTVL.

V gene TRBV2 combines with J gene TRBJ1-1, with unresolved D. The CDR3 extends over 14 amino acids. V gave up 8 bases and J gave up 1 base, with 14 bases separating them. In germline, CDR1 is SNHLY, CDR2 FYNNEI. Written as DNA, the CDR3 is TGTGCCAGCGCCAATTCGGGAGGGAACACTGAAGCTTTCTTT. As protein: CASANSGGNTEAFF.

CDR3 in DNA: TGCGCCAGCAGCCCAACGCTAGGTTACTACGAGCAGTACTTC. It yields the protein CASSPTLGYYEQYF. The chain combines TRBV4-1 with TRBJ2-7; D remains unclear. Germline V CDR1 and CDR2: MGHRA, YSYEKL. This CDR3 comprises 14 residues. Trimming cost V 4 bases and J 3 bases, with 13 bases left between them.

This clone was counted once. This chain joins TRBV27 and TRBJ2-7, with 7 bases that match TRBD2. The CDR3 has 12 residues. V lost 4 bases, J lost 4 bases, and 1 base stayed unmatched. Per the germline V gene, CDR1 is MNHEY and CDR2 is SMNVEV (reference sequence). CDR3 loop: CASSSGGYEQYF. The CDR3 DNA reads TGTGCCAGCAGTTCGGGGGGATACGAGCAGTACTTC.

This sequence joins TRBV10-1 and TRBJ1-3; D might be TRBD1 (5 bases). V was trimmed by 4 bases and J by 2 bases, leaving 12 bases between them. In germline, CDR1 is WNHNN, CDR2 SYGVQD (reference sequence). The CDR3 length is 15 residues. This chain's CDR3 is CASSVSAGPGNTIYF. As DNA, the CDR3 is TGCGCCAGCAGTGTGTCGGCAGGGCCTGGAAACACCATATATTTT.

This chain joins TRBV18 and TRBJ2-1; tentative D call: TRBD2 (6 bases). The CDR3 runs to 18 residues. V dropped 2 bases and J dropped 9 bases, with 26 bases sitting between them. Germline CDR1 is KGHSH and CDR2 is LQKENI. The CDR3 nucleotides are TGTGCCAGCTCACCATTTTTCTCTGGGGCTAGCGTAAGGGTTGAGCAGTTCTTC. It encodes CASSPFFSGASVRVEQFF.

The chain uses TRBV25-1 and TRBJ2-2, with D perhaps matching TRBD1 (6 bases). The CDR3 sequence is 16 residues long. Germline values: CDR1 MGHDK, CDR2 SYGVNS. Trimming took off 1 base at V and 4 bases at J, with 13 bases between the two ends. CDR3 sequence: CASSEFGGAGTGELFF. As DNA, the CDR3 is TGTGCCAGCAGTGAATTTGGGGGCGCAGGCACCGGGGAGCTGTTTTTT. The full variable domain, with the rest looked up from reference TRBV25-1 and TRBJ2-2, is EADIYQTPRYLVIGTGKKITLECSQTMGHDKMYWYQQDPGMELHLIHYSYGVNSTEKGDLSSESTVSRIRTEHFPLTLESARPSHTSQYLCASSEFGGAGTGELFFGEGSRLTVL.

This chain joins TRBV18 and TRBJ2-3, with D tentatively TRBD1 (6 bases). Trimming cost V 3 bases and J 2 bases, with 15 bases left between them. Germline V gene sequence: CDR1 KGHSH, CDR2 LQKENI. The CDR3 is 16 residues long. This chain's CDR3 is CASSPKTGWDTDTQYF. As DNA, the CDR3 is TGTGCCAGCTCACCCAAGACAGGATGGGACACAGATACGCAGTATTTT.

This chain connects TRBV5-6 to TRBJ2-3, with 8 bases identical to TRBD2. Germline CDR1 and CDR2: SGHDT and YYEEEE. There are 18 residues in the CDR3. Trimming removed 4 bases from V and 0 bases from J; junction bases left unmatched: 13. In DNA, the CDR3 is TGTGCCAGCAGCCCCACTCCCGGACTAGCCTTTAGCACAGATACGCAGTATTTT. It yields the protein CASSPTPGLAFSTDTQYF.

The CDR3 sequence: CASSEGFSGDETQYF. In DNA, the CDR3 is TGTGCCAGCAGTGAGGGATTCTCGGGGGACGAGACCCAGTACTTC. This sequence joins TRBV25-1 and TRBJ2-5; D perhaps matches TRBD2 (6 bases). V lost 3 bases and J lost 5, with 16 bases in between. Germline loops: CDR1 MGHDK, CDR2 SYGVNS. The CDR3 sequence is 15 residues long.

V usage is TRBV27 and J usage is TRBJ2-5, with a possible D match to TRBD1 (5 bases). Between the trimmed V and J ends, which lost 5 bases and 1 base, there was a span of 11 bases. The germline V gene encodes CDR1 MNHEY and CDR2 SMNVEV (reference sequence). The CDR3 has 14 residues. CDR3 in amino acids: CASSGAGFQETQYF. The CDR3 nucleotides read TGTGCCAGCAGTGGGGCAGGGTTCCAAGAGACCCAGTACTTC.

V usage is TRBV9 and J usage is TRBJ1-1; 11 bases map to TRBD1. Germline-derived CDR1 and CDR2 are SGDLS and YYNGEE. CDR3 length: 15 residues. Trimming took 0 bases from V and 8 from J; bases not matched to a gene: 6. CDR3 amino acids: CASSVEGQGALEAFF. The CDR3 bases are TGTGCCAGCAGCGTAGAAGGACAGGGGGCATTAGAAGCTTTCTTT. The full variable domain, in which reference TRBV9 and TRBJ1-1 provide the parts outside the CDR3, is DSGVTQTPKHLITATGQRVTLRCSPRSGDLSVYWYQQSLDQGLQFLIQYYNGEERAKGNILERFSAQQFPDLHSELNLSSLELGDSALYFCASSVEGQGALEAFFGQGTRLTVV.

The chain carries TRBV6-5 and TRBJ2-3; D gene uncertain. The CDR3 is 12 amino acids. Trimming took 4 bases from V and 5 from J, leaving 7 bases between them. Germline CDR1 and CDR2: MNHEY and SVGAGI. CDR3 bases: TGTGCCAGCAGTTCGACTGGAGATACGCAGTATTTT. It is translated as CASSSTGDTQYF.

The CDR3 region is CASSPLGGYETQYF. The CDR3 region has the DNA TGCGCCAGCAGCCCCCTCGGAGGCTATGAGACCCAGTACTTC. This chain uses TRBV5-1 with TRBJ2-5; possibly TRBD2 for D (5 bases). The CDR3 is 14 amino acids. Germline V gene sequence: CDR1 SGHRS, CDR2 YFSETQ. V dropped 4 bases and J dropped 5 bases, with 15 bases sitting between them.